This TCR beta chain stems from a study of CXCR3-negative and CXCR3-positive naive CD8 T cells. Overall study: Total TRB output reached about 135 million reads, about 1.5 +/- 0.3 million per library.

In regard to this clonotype: Its specificity is unknown.

The libraries of TRB cDNA were prepared using 5' RACE with UMI labels. TCRdb derives one entry per CDR3 protein from the 5' RACE reads, leaving out DNA. This sample contains around 40,000 distinct CDR3 sequences. The CDR3 extends over 16 amino acids. Germline values: CDR1 MDHEN, CDR2 SYDVKM. Study-wide points: After cryopreservation, expression of CXCR3 was partially reduced, and most assays were run with fresh PBMCs. Naive CXCR3-negative and CXCR3-positive cells had similar TRBV-TRBJ usage; memory differed.

The sequence was collected from a human donor in good health. Some clones in this sample may be carry-over from other donors' samples. Material for sequencing was memory CD8+ T cells from blood. The rearrangement joins TRBV28 to TRBJ2-3; TCRdb's D gene call, TRBD1, goes unchecked for lack of DNA. The CDR3 protein is CASSLSGGGRTDTQYF.